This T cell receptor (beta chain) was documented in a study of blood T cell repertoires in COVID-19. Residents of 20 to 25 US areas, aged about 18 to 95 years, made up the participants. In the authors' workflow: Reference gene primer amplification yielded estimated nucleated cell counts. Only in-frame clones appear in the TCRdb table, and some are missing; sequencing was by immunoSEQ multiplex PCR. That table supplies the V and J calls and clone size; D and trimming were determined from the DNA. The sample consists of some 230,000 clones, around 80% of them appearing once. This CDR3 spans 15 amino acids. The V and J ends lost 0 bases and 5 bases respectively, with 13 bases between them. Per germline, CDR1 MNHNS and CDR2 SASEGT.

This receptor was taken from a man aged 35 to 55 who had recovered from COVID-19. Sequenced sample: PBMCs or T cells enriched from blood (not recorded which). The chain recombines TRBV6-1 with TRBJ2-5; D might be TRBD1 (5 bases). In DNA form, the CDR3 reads TGTGCCAGCAGTGAAGCGGGCAGGGCTTGGGAGACCCAGTACTTC. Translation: CASSEAGRAWETQYF.